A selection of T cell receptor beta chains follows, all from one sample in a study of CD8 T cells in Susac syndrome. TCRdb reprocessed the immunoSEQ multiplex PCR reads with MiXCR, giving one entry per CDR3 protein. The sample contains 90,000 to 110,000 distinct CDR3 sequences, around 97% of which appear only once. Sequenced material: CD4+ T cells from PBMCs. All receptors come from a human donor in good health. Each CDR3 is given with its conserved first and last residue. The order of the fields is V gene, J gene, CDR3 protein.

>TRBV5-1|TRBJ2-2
CASSFRANTGELFF
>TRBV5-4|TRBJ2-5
CASSLVAGETQYF
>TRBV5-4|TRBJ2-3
CASSLAGTSGRAKYF
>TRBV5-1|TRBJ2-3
CASSLNGVLTDTQYF
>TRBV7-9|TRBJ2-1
CASSLEGLASRNEQFF
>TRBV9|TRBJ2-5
CASSPGPVNPSRETQYF
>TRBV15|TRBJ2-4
CATSPRGEEKNIQYF
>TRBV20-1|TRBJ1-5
CSARDPSNQPQHF
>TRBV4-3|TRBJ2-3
CASSPGTSGRPDTQYF
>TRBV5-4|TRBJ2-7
CASSPRGGEAYEQYF
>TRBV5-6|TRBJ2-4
CASSLRAGKNIQYF
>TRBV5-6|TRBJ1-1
CASSLGPASMNTEAFF
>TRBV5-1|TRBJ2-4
CASSADSIQYF
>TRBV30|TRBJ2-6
CAWSAGANVLTF
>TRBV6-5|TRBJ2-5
CASQSSGRGKTQYF
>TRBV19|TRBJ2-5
CASRGAGGPRETQYF
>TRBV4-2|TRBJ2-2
CASSQDRGGELFF
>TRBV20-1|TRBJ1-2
CSAEDRGQNYGYTF
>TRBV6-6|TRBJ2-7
CASSLTSHEQYF
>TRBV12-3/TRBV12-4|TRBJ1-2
CASSLGTQRVGYTF
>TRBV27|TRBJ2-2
CASSLSGELFF
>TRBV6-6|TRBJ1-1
CASTHGRLEAFF
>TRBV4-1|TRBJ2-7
CASSQVGGPREQYF
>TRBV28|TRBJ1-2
CASSPGGVGGNYGYTF
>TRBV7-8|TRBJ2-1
CASSLVAGMNNEQFF
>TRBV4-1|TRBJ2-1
CASSQDLGASGSHNEQFF
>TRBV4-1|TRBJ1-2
CASSQEPNRGPSKGYGYTF
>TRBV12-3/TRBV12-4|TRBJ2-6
CASRPTGWRSGANVLTF
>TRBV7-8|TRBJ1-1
CASSWDSSSLGEAFF
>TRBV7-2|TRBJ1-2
CASSPQQEYGYTF
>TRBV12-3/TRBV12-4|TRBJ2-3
CASRSDRGRADTQYF
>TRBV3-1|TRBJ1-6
CASSQGTLNNSPLHF
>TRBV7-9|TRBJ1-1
CASSSVNTGGTEAFF
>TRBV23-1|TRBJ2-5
CASKNRRQETQYF
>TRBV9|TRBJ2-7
CASSHPGGWGHEQYF
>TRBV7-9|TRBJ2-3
CASSLGAGGADTQYF
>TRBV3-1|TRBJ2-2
CASTQLGTGELFF
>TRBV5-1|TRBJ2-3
CASSLVLAGRQLADTQYF
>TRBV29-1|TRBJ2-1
CSVSGTPYNEQFF
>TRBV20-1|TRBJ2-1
CSAPPGLAGYNEQFF
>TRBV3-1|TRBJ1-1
CASSQFQAGQAFF
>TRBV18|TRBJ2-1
CASSPEAGGLNEQFF
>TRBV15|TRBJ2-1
CATSRAGQVRPYNEQFF
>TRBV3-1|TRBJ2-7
CASSQVPGNSYEQYF
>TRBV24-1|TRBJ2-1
CATSDLLGQGGDEQFF
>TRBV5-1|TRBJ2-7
CASSTEGTPSYEQYF
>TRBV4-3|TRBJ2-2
CASSQEAVLNTGELFF
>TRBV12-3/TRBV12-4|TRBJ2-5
CASRRREETQYF
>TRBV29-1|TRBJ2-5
CSGVRGGETQYF
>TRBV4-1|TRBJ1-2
CASSQIEPKGHLNYGYTF
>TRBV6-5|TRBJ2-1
CASSTFGTVNEQFF
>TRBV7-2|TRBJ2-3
CASSLDRDTQYF
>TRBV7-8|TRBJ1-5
CASSYGWGWNQPQHF
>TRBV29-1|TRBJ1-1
CSVDQDSFTEAFF
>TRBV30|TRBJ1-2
CAWNLDRGDYGYTF
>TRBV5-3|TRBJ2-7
CARSLAGSSYEQYF